A selection of T cell receptor beta chains follows, all from one sample in a study of cytomegalovirus exposure and HLA in healthy donors. Clones were sequenced by immunoSEQ multiplex PCR, and TCRdb holds only the in-frame ones, with some missing. Of about 150,000 clones listed, approximately 84% are singletons. Material: PBMCs. Every receptor here comes from a male donor in good health and CMV-seropositive. Both conserved end residues are part of each CDR3. The D gene is left open where the match is weak. The size field is filled for only some rows; it gives once, few, many or a size class.

d_call | cdr3_length | j_call | v_call | clone_size | cdr3_nt | cdr3_aa
TRBD2 | 18 | TRBJ2-7 | TRBV5-1 | . | TGCGCCAGCAGCGTGGGGGATACTAGCGGGGACCTTACCTACGAGCAGTACTTC | CASSVGDTSGDLTYEQYF
TRBD1 | 15 | TRBJ2-1 | TRBV5-4 | . | TGTGCCAGCAGCGCGGGACAGGCGAACTACAATGAGCAGTTCTTC | CASSAGQANYNEQFF
TRBD2 | 19 | TRBJ2-3 | TRBV11-3 | . | TGTGCCAGCAGCACCTACAAGACCGGGACTAGCGGGGTCACAGATACGCAGTATTTT | CASSTYKTGTSGVTDTQYF
. | 13 | TRBJ1-2 | TRBV30 | . | TGTGCCTGGAGTACAGGTTCTAACTATGGCTACACCTTC | CAWSTGSNYGYTF
. | 16 | TRBJ2-3 | TRBV6-5 | few | TGTGCCAGCAGTTACTCTCAGGGTGCGGGCACAGATACGCAGTATTTT | CASSYSQGAGTDTQYF
TRBD1 | 13 | TRBJ2-7 | TRBV2 | . | TGTGCCAGCGTGAGGACAGGGGACTACGAGCAGTACTTC | CASVRTGDYEQYF
. | 16 | TRBJ1-1 | TRBV19 | few | TGTGCCAGTAGTATAAGCGGCAACTACCGGGACACTGAAGCTTTCTTT | CASSISGNYRDTEAFF
. | 15 | TRBJ2-5 | TRBV27 | . | TGTGCCAGCACCACTGTGGTTGCGGGACAAGAGACCCAGTACTTC | CASTTVVAGQETQYF
. | 16 | TRBJ1-5 | TRBV12-5 | . | TGTGCTAGTGGTTTGGTAAACCCAGGGGGCAATCAGCCCCAGCATTTT | CASGLVNPGGNQPQHF
. | 15 | TRBJ2-3 | TRBV9 | . | TGTGCCAGCAGCGTAGACATGACTAGCACAGATACGCAGTATTTT | CASSVDMTSTDTQYF
TRBD2 | 17 | TRBJ2-7 | TRBV7-2 | . | TGTGCCAGCAGCTTAAGGACGGCTAGCGGGAGAGGGTACGAGCAGTACTTC | CASSLRTASGRGYEQYF
. | 19 | TRBJ1-5 | TRBV7-8 | few | TGTGCCAGCAGCGGCCAAACAGGGTCCGGCCCCTATAGCAATCAGCCCCAGCATTTT | CASSGQTGSGPYSNQPQHF
. | 15 | TRBJ1-4 | TRBV7-2 | . | TGTGCCAGCAGCCCCAGTGGGGGGGGTAATGAAAAACTGTTTTTT | CASSPSGGGNEKLFF
. | 15 | TRBJ2-7 | TRBV6-5 | once | TGTGCCAGCAGTTATTACGACTTGAGCTCCTACGAGCAGTACTTC | CASSYYDLSSYEQYF
TRBD2 | 16 | TRBJ2-1 | TRBV5-1 | . | TGCGCCAGCAGCTTGGCTCGGGGCGGGAGGGTAGAAGAGCAGTTCTTC | CASSLARGGRVEEQFF
TRBD2 | 17 | TRBJ2-1 | TRBV29-1 | . | TGCAGCGTTGGGAGGGTGGTAGCGGGAAGATTAAGGAATGAGCAGTTCTTC | CSVGRVVAGRLRNEQFF
TRBD2 | 15 | TRBJ2-7 | TRBV7-9 | . | TGTGCCAGCAGCCCGGGACTAGCGGGAGGATACGAGCAGTACTTC | CASSPGLAGGYEQYF
. | 16 | TRBJ2-2 | TRBV5-1 | . | TGCGCCAGCAGCCTAGGGGATGGTTGGAGTACCGGGGAGCTGTTTTTT | CASSLGDGWSTGELFF
. | 12 | TRBJ1-1 | TRBV9 | . | TGTGCCAGCGGGACAATGAACACTGAAGCTTTCTTT | CASGTMNTEAFF
TRBD1 | 14 | TRBJ1-3 | TRBV5-4 | . | TGTGCCAGCACCGCAGGGGGCTCTGGAAACGCCATATATTTT | CASTAGGSGNAIYF
. | 14 | TRBJ2-7 | TRBV6-6 | . | TGTGCCAGCAGCCCCGGGACTTCCTCTTACGAGCAGTACTTC | CASSPGTSSYEQYF
TRBD2 | 15 | TRBJ2-1 | TRBV13 | . | TGTGCCAGCAGCTTCAGCGGGATAGGTTACAATGAGCAGTTCTTC | CASSFSGIGYNEQFF
TRBD1 | 13 | TRBJ1-1 | TRBV6-5 | . | TGTGCCACCCGTACAGGGACAGGGGATGAAGCTTTCTTT | CATRTGTGDEAFF
TRBD1 | 16 | TRBJ1-2 | TRBV5-1 | . | TGCGCCAGCAGCCCGCGTGATGAGACAGGGGCCTATGGCTACACCTTC | CASSPRDETGAYGYTF
. | 14 | TRBJ1-5 | TRBV27 | . | TGTGCCAGCAGGGAGGGGACGGGAAATCAGCCCCAGCATTTT | CASREGTGNQPQHF
TRBD1 | 14 | TRBJ2-7 | TRBV7-2 | . | TGTGCCAGCAGCTTAGGACAGGGTGTTAGAGAGCAGTACTTC | CASSLGQGVREQYF
TRBD2 | 14 | TRBJ2-7 | TRBV7-9 | . | TGTGCCAGCAACCCGGGACTAGCCGTCTGGGAGCAGTACTTC | CASNPGLAVWEQYF
. | 14 | TRBJ1-1 | TRBV5-4 | once | TGTGCCAGCAGCCCCCGAGGGGGGAACACTGAAGCTTTCTTT | CASSPRGGNTEAFF
. | 9 | TRBJ2-7 | TRBV28 | few | TGTGCCATCCGAGGCGAGCAGTACTTC | CAIRGEQYF
. | 14 | TRBJ1-3 | TRBV12-5 | . | TGTGCTAGTGGCCTGGGGGGCTCTGGAAACACCATATATTTT | CASGLGGSGNTIYF
. | 13 | TRBJ1-3 | TRBV10-3 | . | TGTGCCATCAGAACAGGGCCTGGAAACACCATATATTTT | CAIRTGPGNTIYF
. | 14 | TRBJ2-5 | TRBV5-1 | . | TGCGCCAGCAGCTTGGTGACGGCGGAAGAGACCCAGTACTTC | CASSLVTAEETQYF
TRBD2 | 17 | TRBJ2-1 | TRBV13 | . | TGTGCCAGCAGCTCTCGGTCTAGCGGGAGGATCTACAATGAGCAGTTCTTC | CASSSRSSGRIYNEQFF
. | 13 | TRBJ1-1 | TRBV5-8 | . | TGTGCCAGCAGCTTGGTACAGCTCACTGAAGCTTTCTTT | CASSLVQLTEAFF
TRBD2 | 15 | TRBJ2-2 | TRBV28 | . | TGTGCCAGCAGTTTAGCGGGAGGGAGCACCGGGGAGCTGTTTTTT | CASSLAGGSTGELFF
. | 16 | TRBJ2-7 | TRBV5-6 | . | TGTGCCAGCAGCTTGGCCGCCGCGACTATACCCTACGAGCAGTACTTC | CASSLAAATIPYEQYF
. | 13 | TRBJ1-2 | TRBV7-9 | . | TGTGCCAGCAGCTTGGAGGTGAACTATGGCTACACCTTC | CASSLEVNYGYTF
TRBD2 | 17 | TRBJ2-5 | TRBV27 | few | TGTGCCAGCAGTTTTGGTAGCGGGAGTCCCCGCCAAGAGACCCAGTACTTC | CASSFGSGSPRQETQYF
. | 14 | TRBJ2-7 | TRBV7-8 | . | TGTGCCAGCAGCTTACTTAGGACAGTCTACGAGCAGTACTTC | CASSLLRTVYEQYF
TRBD1 | 13 | TRBJ1-4 | TRBV10-3 | . | TGTGCCATTCGACAGGGATCTAATGAAAAACTGTTTTTT | CAIRQGSNEKLFF
TRBD1 | 15 | TRBJ2-7 | TRBV28 | . | TGTGCCAGCAGTTCCGGGACAGCTAGCTCCTACGAGCAGTACTTC | CASSSGTASSYEQYF
. | 14 | TRBJ1-1 | TRBV4-1 | . | TGCGCCAGCAGCCAAGACAGATTACACACTGAAGCTTTCTTT | CASSQDRLHTEAFF
TRBD2 | 15 | TRBJ2-1 | TRBV6-6 | . | TGTGCCAGCAGGCAGCGGGAGAGTGAGGGGAATGAGCAGTTCTTC | CASRQRESEGNEQFF